This T cell receptor (beta chain) was profiled in a study of PD-1 blockade in classical Hodgkin lymphoma. Broader study findings: Repertoire differences lack defined causes, possibly disease activity or prior therapy.

Sequencing used immunoSEQ multiplex PCR; TCRdb keeps in-frame clones, though not all of them. The repertoire has approximately 100,000 clones, just under 95% of them found once; the top ten carry about 2.5%. Concerning this clone: What it binds is unknown.

The CDR3 length is 15 residues. The V gene lost 2 bases and the J gene lost 0 bases, with 8 bases spanning the gap. The germline CDR1 and CDR2 sequences are LNHDA and SQIVND (reference sequence). Every patient was affected by relapse after autologous stem cell transplantation, while exposure to brentuximab vedotin was not uniform. Complete response, partial response or progressive disease was recorded as best response. The chain is built from TRBV19 and TRBJ1-5; no clear D. Sequencing used peripheral blood mononuclear cells (PBMCs), obtained at baseline. The receptor's source is a human donor with classical Hodgkin lymphoma. DNA of the CDR3: TGTGCCAGTAGTATACAGCCCTATAGCAATCAGCCCCAGCATTTT. Translated, it gives CASSIQPYSNQPQHF.